These 9 T cell receptor beta chains were sequenced from one sample in a study of shared clonotypes between healthy human individuals. Assay: immunoSEQ multiplex PCR; the TCRdb copy retains only in-frame clones and omits some. Altogether 550,000 to 750,000 clones are present, about 91% being singletons, with the ten largest covering 24%. The naive CD8 subset, CD45RO-negative cells positively selected for CCR7, excluded terminally differentiated effector memory CD45RA+ cells. Material for sequencing was naive CD8+ T cells sorted from blood. The receptor set was obtained from a man aged 30 to 39 in good health.

The chain recombines TRBV10-2 with TRBJ1-4; 8 bases line up with TRBD1. V lost 5 bases, J lost 5 bases, and 4 bases stayed unmatched. CDR3 length: 14 residues. The germline gives CDR1 WSHSY, CDR2 SAAADI. CDR3 in DNA: TGCGCCAGCAGTCCGGACAGGGAAAATGAAAAACTGTTTTTT. Its translation is CASSPDRENEKLFF.

The gene calls are TRBV6-1 and TRBJ2-2, with TRBD2 matching 8 bases. The CDR3 is 15 residues long. With V trimmed by 7 bases and J by 5 bases, 9 bases remained unmatched. CDR1 is MNHNS and CDR2 is SASEGT in the germline V gene. The DNA for the CDR3 is TGTGCCAGCACCTCGTGGGGACTAGTAACCGGGGAGCTGTTTTTT. It yields the protein CASTSWGLVTGELFF.

The rearrangement uses TRBV21-1 and TRBJ1-5; TRBD1 is the table's D call, not checked against the DNA. TRBV21-1 is deemed a pseudogene. The CDR3 has 18 amino acids. The CDR3: CASSRRQYPNNSNQPQHF. The CDR3 DNA is TGTGCCAGCAGCCGACGACAGTACCCAAACAATAGCAATCAGCCCCAGCATTTT.

The chain uses TRBV5-1 and TRBJ2-7; weak D call: TRBD1 (5 bases). This CDR3 is 12 amino acids long. CDR1 and CDR2 (germline): SGHRS, YFSETQ. V lost 3 bases, J lost 6 bases, and 10 bases lay in between. The CDR3 protein is CASSSEGVEQYF. As DNA, the CDR3 is TGCGCCAGCAGCTCGGAAGGGGTCGAGCAGTACTTC.

The chain is built from TRBV6-1 and TRBJ2-1; no firm D call. Germline lookup yields CDR1 MNHNS and CDR2 SASEGT. The CDR3 contains 16 residues. V lost 1 base to trimming and J lost 2 bases, with 12 bases between them. CDR3 residues: CASSEVGGQPYNEQFF. CDR3 in DNA: TGTGCCAGCAGTGAAGTGGGCGGCCAGCCCTACAATGAGCAGTTCTTC.

V is TRBV15 and J is TRBJ2-3; D perhaps matches TRBD1 (6 bases). Between the trimmed V and J ends, which lost 0 bases and 3 bases, there was a span of 13 bases. This CDR3 is built from 16 residues. The germline CDR1 and CDR2 sequences are LNHNV and YYDKDF (reference sequence). CDR3 coding DNA: TGTGCCACCAGCAGAGACAGGGGCATAATGACAGATACGCAGTATTTT. Its protein is CATSRDRGIMTDTQYF.

The chain carries TRBV25-1 and TRBJ2-1; 8 bases fit TRBD1. CDR3 size: 17 residues. CDR1 and CDR2 from the germline V gene are MGHDK and SYGVNS. The junction had 8 bases not matched to a gene; V was cut back by 2 bases and J by 2 bases. Here the CDR3 reads CASSEASRGRAYNEQFF. CDR3 nucleotides: TGTGCCAGCAGTGAAGCCTCCAGGGGGCGCGCCTACAATGAGCAGTTCTTC.

The chain combines TRBV6-1 with TRBJ1-5, with D unresolved. The CDR3 has 17 amino acids. The germline V gene encodes CDR1 MNHNS and CDR2 SASEGT. V was trimmed by 0 bases and J by 0 bases, leaving 12 bases between them. In DNA, the CDR3 is TGTGCCAGCAGTGAAGCGGGCAAGTGGTATAGCAATCAGCCCCAGCATTTT. Amino acids: CASSEAGKWYSNQPQHF.

This sequence joins TRBV7-8 and TRBJ2-7, with 8 bases identical to TRBD1. This CDR3 spans 15 amino acids. Germline assignment: CDR1 SGHVS and CDR2 FQNEAQ. V gave up 2 bases and J gave up 1 base; unmatched junction bases: 4. CDR3 sequence reads: CASSLYGQGSYEQYF. The CDR3 DNA reads TGTGCCAGCAGCTTATATGGACAGGGTTCCTACGAGCAGTACTTC.